Listed below are T cell receptor beta chains from one sample, sequenced in a study of OX40 agonist ivuxolimab in advanced cancers. Generated by immunoSEQ multiplex PCR, the TCRdb table keeps only in-frame clones and is missing some. The table shows about 83,000 clones, with about 88% occurring only once. Sequenced material: CD4+ or CD8+ T cells sorted from blood, taken in a trial of the OX40 agonist ivuxolimab. These receptors were collected from an adult with an advanced solid tumor such as melanoma, head and neck, liver or kidney cancer. The CDR3 runs from the conserved cysteine through the conserved F or W. D genes are given only for firm matches. Expanded clones are given a class, and other clones once, few, many or no size at all.

CDR3nt	CDR3aa	j_gene	abundance	v_gene	d_gene
TGTGCCAGCAGCAAAGGGAAGAGGACTAGCGGGATCAACGAGCAGTACTTC	CASSKGKRTSGINEQYF	TRBJ2-7	NA	TRBV21-1	NA
TGTGCCAGCAGCCAAACCGGGGGACAGCAAGAGACCCAGTACTTC	CASSQTGGQQETQYF	TRBJ2-5	NA	TRBV11-2	NA
TGTGCCACCAGCAGAGATATCGCGTCGAACAATGAGCAGTTCTTC	CATSRDIASNNEQFF	TRBJ2-1	once	TRBV15	NA
TGTGCCAGCAGTTACTGCCGATGCTCCTACAATGAGCAGTTCTTC	CASSYCRCSYNEQFF	TRBJ2-1	NA	TRBV6-8	NA
TGTGCCATCAGTGAGTCCTCAGGGAATACCGAGCAGTACTTC	CAISESSGNTEQYF	TRBJ2-7	NA	TRBV10-3	NA
TGTGCCTGGACTCGACGTTGGGGGACCCAGTACTTC	CAWTRRWGTQYF	TRBJ2-5	once	TRBV30	NA
TGTGCCAGCTCTCCCGGGACAGGGCCTGAAAAACTGTTTTTT	CASSPGTGPEKLFF	TRBJ1-4	NA	TRBV18	TRBD1
TGTGCCAGCAGCTTAGCGTCGCTAGCGGGGGGGCGTACAGATACGCAGTATTTT	CASSLASLAGGRTDTQYF	TRBJ2-3	NA	TRBV7-2	TRBD2
TGTGCCAGCTCACCAAATAAGGGAGATACGCAGTATTTT	CASSPNKGDTQYF	TRBJ2-3	once	TRBV18	NA
TGTGCCAGCGGGCAGGGAGGGAACACTGAAGCTTTCTTT	CASGQGGNTEAFF	TRBJ1-1	NA	TRBV7-2	NA
TGCGCCAGCAGCCAAGAGTCCAGGGCCGACCGGGGCTACACCTTC	CASSQESRADRGYTF	TRBJ1-2	NA	TRBV4-1	NA
TGTGCCAGCAGTCCCTACTGGGGGGGCTCCTACGAGCAGTACTTC	CASSPYWGGSYEQYF	TRBJ2-7	NA	TRBV6-5	TRBD2
TGTGCCAGCAGCTTAGTGAGGGATGGGGCCGGGGAGCTGTTTTTT	CASSLVRDGAGELFF	TRBJ2-2	NA	TRBV7-6	NA
TGTGCCAGCAGCTACGTGGACAGGGAGGAAGCTTTCTTT	CASSYVDREEAFF	TRBJ1-1	NA	TRBV5-6	TRBD1
TGTGCCTGGAGTCCATACGAGCGACAGGTGAACACTGAAGCTTTCTTT	CAWSPYERQVNTEAFF	TRBJ1-1	NA	TRBV30	NA
TGCAGCGTTGGACAGGGTGACGGGCGTGAAAAACTGTTTTTT	CSVGQGDGREKLFF	TRBJ1-4	NA	TRBV29-1	TRBD1